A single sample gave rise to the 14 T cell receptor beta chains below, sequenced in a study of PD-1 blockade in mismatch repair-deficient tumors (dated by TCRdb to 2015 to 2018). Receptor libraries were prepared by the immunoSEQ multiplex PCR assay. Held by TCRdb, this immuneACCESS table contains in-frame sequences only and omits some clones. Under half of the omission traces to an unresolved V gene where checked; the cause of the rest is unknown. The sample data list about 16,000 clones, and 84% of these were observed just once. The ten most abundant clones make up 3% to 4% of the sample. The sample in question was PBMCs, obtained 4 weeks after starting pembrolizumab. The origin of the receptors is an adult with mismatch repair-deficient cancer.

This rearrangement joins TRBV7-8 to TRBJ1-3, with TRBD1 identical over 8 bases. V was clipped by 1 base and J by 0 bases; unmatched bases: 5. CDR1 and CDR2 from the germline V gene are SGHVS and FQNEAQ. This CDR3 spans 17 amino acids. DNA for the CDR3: TGTGCCAGCAGCTTAGGTAGCAGGGGGCACTCTGGAAACACCATATATTTT. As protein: CASSLGSRGHSGNTIYF.

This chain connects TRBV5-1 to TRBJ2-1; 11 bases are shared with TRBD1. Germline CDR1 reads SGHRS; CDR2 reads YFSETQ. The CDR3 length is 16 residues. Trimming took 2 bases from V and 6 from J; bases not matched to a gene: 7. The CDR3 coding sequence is TGCGCCAGCAGCTTACGGGCGGGACAGGGGGGCAATGAGCAGTTCTTC. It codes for CASSLRAGQGGNEQFF.

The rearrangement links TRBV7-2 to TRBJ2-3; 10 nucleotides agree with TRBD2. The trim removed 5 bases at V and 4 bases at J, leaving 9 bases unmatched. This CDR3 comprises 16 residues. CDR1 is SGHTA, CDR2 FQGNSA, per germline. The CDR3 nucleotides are TGTGCCAGCAGCCGGAAAGCGGGAGGGAAAGCAGATACGCAGTATTTT. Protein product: CASSRKAGGKADTQYF.

The CDR3 loop reads CASGRTGTGGLRAFF. Written as DNA, the CDR3 is TGTGCCAGCGGCAGGACCGGGACAGGGGGCTTACGAGCTTTCTTT. The chain links TRBV25-1 to TRBJ1-1, with 12 bases aligning to TRBD1. Per germline, CDR1 MGHDK and CDR2 SYGVNS. This CDR3 contains 15 residues. V gave up 8 bases and J gave up 10 bases; unmatched junction bases: 14.

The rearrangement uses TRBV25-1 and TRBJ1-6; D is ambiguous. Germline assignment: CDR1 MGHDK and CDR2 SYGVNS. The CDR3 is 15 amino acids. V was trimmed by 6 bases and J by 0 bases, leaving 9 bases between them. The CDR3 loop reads CASSLRGSYNSPLHF. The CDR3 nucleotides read TGTGCCAGCAGCCTCCGGGGCTCCTATAATTCACCCCTCCACTTT.

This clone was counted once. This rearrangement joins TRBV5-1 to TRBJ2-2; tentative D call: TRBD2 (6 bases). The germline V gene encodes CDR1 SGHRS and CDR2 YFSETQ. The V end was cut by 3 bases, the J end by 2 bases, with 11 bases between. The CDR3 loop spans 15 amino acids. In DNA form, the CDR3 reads TGCGCCAGCAGCTCCGTAGCGGAAAACACCGGGGAGCTGTTTTTT. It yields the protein CASSSVAENTGELFF. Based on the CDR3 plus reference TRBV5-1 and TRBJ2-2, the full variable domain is KAGVTQTPRYLIKTRGQQVTLSCSPISGHRSVSWYQQTPGQGLQFLFEYFSETQRNKGNFPGRFSGRQFSNSRSEMNVSTLELGDSALYLCASSSVAENTGELFFGEGSRLTVL.

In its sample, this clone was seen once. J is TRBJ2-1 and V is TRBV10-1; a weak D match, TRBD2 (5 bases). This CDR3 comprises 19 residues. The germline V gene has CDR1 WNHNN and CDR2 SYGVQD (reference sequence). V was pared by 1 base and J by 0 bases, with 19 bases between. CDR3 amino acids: CASSEWVCMERSSYNEQFF. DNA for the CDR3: TGCGCCAGCAGTGAGTGGGTGTGTATGGAGCGGAGCTCCTACAATGAGCAGTTCTTC.

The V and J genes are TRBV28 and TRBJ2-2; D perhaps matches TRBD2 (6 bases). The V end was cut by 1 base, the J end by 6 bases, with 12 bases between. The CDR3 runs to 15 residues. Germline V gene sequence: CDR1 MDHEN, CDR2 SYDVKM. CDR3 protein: CASSLYLGEAGELFF. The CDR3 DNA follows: TGTGCCAGCAGTTTATATCTCGGGGAGGCCGGGGAGCTGTTTTTT. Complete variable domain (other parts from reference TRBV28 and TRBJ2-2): DVKVTQSSRYLVKRTGEKVFLECVQDMDHENMFWYRQDPGLGLRLIYFSYDVKMKEKGDIPEGYSVSREKKERFSLILESASTNQTSMYLCASSLYLGEAGELFFGEGSRLTVL.

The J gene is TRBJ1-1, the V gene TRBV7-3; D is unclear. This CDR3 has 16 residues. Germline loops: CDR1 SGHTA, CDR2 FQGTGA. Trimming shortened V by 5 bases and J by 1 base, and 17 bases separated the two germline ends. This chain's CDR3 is CASSPRAGFTNTEAFF. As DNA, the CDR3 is TGTGCCAGCAGCCCCCGGGCGGGGTTCACGAACACTGAAGCTTTCTTT.

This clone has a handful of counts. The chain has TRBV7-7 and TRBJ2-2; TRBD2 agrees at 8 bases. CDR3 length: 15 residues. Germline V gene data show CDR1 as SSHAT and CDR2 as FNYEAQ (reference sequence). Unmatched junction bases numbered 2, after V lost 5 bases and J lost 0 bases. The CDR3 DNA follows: TGTGCCAGCAGCCCTAGCGGGTCGAACACCGGGGAGCTGTTTTTT. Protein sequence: CASSPSGSNTGELFF.

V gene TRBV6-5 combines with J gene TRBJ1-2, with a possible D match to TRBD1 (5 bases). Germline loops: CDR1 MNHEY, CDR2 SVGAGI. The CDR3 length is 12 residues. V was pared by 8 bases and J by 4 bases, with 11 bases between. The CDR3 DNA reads TGTGCCAGCGGGCAGGGAGGCTATGGCTACACCTTC. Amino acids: CASGQGGYGYTF.

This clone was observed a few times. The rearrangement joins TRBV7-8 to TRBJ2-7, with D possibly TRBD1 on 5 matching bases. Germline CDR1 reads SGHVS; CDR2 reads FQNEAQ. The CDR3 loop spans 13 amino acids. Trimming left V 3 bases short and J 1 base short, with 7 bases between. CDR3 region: CASSFPGSYEQYF. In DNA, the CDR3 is TGTGCCAGCAGCTTTCCAGGGTCCTACGAGCAGTACTTC.

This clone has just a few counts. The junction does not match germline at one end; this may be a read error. CDR3 loop: CASSLFGGAWSF. The CDR3 DNA reads TGTGCCAGCAGCTTATTTGGGGGGGCCTGGTCATTC. The chain employs TRBV7-9 and TRBJ2-7, with D perhaps matching TRBD2 (7 bases). CDR1 and CDR2 from the germline V gene are SEHNR and FQNEAQ (reference sequence). The CDR3 length is 12 residues.

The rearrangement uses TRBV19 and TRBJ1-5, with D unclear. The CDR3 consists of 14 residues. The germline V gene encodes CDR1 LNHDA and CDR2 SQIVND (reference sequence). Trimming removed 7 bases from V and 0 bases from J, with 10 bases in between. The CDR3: CASIDWYSNQPQHF. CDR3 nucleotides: TGTGCCAGTATTGACTGGTATAGCAATCAGCCCCAGCATTTT. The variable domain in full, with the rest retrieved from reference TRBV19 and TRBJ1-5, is DGGITQSPKYLFRKEGQNVTLSCEQNLNHDAMYWYRQDPGQGLRLIYYSQIVNDFQKGDIAEGYSVSREKKESFPLTVTSAQKNPTAFYLCASIDWYSNQPQHFGDGTRLSIL.